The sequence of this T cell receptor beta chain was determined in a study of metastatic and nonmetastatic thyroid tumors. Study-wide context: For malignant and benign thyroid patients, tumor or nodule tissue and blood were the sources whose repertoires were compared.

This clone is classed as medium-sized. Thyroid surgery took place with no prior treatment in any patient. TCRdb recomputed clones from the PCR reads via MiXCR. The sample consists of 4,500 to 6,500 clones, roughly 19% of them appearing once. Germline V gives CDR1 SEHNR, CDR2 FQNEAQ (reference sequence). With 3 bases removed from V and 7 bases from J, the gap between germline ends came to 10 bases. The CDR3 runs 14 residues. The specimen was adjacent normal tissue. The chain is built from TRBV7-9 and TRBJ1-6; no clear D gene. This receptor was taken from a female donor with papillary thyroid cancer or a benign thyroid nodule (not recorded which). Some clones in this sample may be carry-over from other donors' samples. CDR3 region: CASSLGQPNSPLHF. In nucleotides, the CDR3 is TGTGCCAGCAGCTTGGGCCAGCCCAATTCACCCCTCCACTTT.